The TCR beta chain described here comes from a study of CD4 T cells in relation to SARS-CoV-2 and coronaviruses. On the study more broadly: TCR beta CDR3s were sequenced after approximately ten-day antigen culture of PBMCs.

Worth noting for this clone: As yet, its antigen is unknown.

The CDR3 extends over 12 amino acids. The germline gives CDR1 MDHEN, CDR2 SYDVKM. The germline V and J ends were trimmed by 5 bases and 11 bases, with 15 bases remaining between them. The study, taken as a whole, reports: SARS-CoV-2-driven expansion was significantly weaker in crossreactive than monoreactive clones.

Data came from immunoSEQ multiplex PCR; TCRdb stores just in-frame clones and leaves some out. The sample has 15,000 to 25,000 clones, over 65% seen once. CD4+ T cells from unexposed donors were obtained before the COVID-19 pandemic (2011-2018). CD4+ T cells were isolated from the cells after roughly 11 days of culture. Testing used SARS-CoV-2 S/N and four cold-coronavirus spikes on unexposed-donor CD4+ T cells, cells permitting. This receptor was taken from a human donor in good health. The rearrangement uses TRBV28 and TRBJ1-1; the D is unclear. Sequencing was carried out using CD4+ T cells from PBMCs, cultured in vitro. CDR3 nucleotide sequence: TGTGCCAGCAGTACCGAACGTTTGTTTGCTTTCTTT. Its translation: CASSTERLFAFF.